These 32 T cell receptor beta chains were sequenced from one sample in a study of regulatory T cells in long-lasting Graves disease. The sample's time point: newly diagnosed GD, antithyroid drugs for less than 3 months. With RNA extracted from PBMCs as input, the TCR library was made. For TCR beta, libraries came from iRepertoire HTBI primers and Arm-PCR of CDR3 regions. TCRdb re-called the multiplex PCR reads through MiXCR, storing one row per CDR3 protein. The profile shows 300,000 to 450,000 distinct CDR3 sequences, around 15% of them singletons. This specimen was peripheral blood mononuclear cells (PBMCs), taken at new diagnosis, from a patient treated with antithyroid drugs. These receptors were collected from a female donor with Graves disease.

The table lists this clonotype with many counts. V and J are TRBV6-1 and TRBJ1-2, with TRBD1 as a possible D gene (6 bases). With 6 bases removed from V and 0 bases from J, the gap between germline ends came to 14 bases. Germline loops: CDR1 MNHNS, CDR2 SASEGT. The CDR3 consists of 15 residues. The CDR3 DNA sequence: TGTGCCAGCAGCCAAGGGGGAGTCCCTAACTATGGCTACACCTTC. This encodes CASSQGGVPNYGYTF.

The genes are TRBV12-3 or TRBV12-4 and TRBJ1-1, with no clear D. V lost 8 bases, J lost 1 base, and 11 bases lay in between. There are 13 residues in the CDR3. CDR3 sequence (DNA): TGTGCCAGCGGTACACAGAGGAACACTGAAGCTTTCTTT. Translated: CASGTQRNTEAFF.

Concerning this clonotype: A junction end diverges from the germline sequence, so it may reflect a read error. This chain uses TRBV5-1 with TRBJ2-1, with 10 bases that match TRBD1. This CDR3 region has 15 residues. The V gene's germline CDR1 is SGHRS and CDR2 YFSETQ. In nucleotides, the CDR3 is TGCGCCAGCAACTTGCTTGGGACAGGGGACAATGAGCAGTTCTTC. Amino acids: CASNLLGTGDNEQFF.

This clonotype was detected a few times. Here the CDR3 DNA reads TGTGCCAGCAGATCAAGACAGGGGGCCGTAATGGACACTGAAGCTTTCTTT. Protein product: CASRSRQGAVMDTEAFF. V is TRBV6-1 and J is TRBJ1-1; 10 bases agree with TRBD1. The CDR3 length is 17 residues. Germline values: CDR1 MNHNS, CDR2 SASEGT. V was pared by 6 bases and J by 3 bases, with 13 bases of the junction left unmatched.

This clonotype was observed a handful of times. This chain joins TRBV6-1 and TRBJ2-2; the D gene is possibly TRBD1 (6 bases). The V end was cut by 6 bases, the J end by 0 bases, with 11 bases between. In germline, CDR1 is MNHNS, CDR2 SASEGT. The CDR3 covers 15 residues. The CDR3: CASRTGAANTGELFF. The CDR3 nucleotides are TGTGCCAGCAGGACAGGAGCGGCGAACACCGGGGAGCTGTTTTTT.

This clonotype came up once. The chain has TRBV10-2 and TRBJ1-4; D might be TRBD1 (5 bases). This CDR3 is 15 amino acids long. V gave up 7 bases and J gave up 0 bases, with 12 bases separating them. The V gene's germline CDR1 is WSHSY and CDR2 SAAADI. In nucleotides, the CDR3 is TGCGCCAGCAAGCGGGGCCGTGCAACTAATGAAAAACTGTTTTTT. As protein: CASKRGRATNEKLFF.

This clonotype has just a few counts. The chain employs TRBV3-1 and TRBJ2-1, with TRBD2 matching 9 bases. Germline trimming cut 4 bases from V and 5 bases from J; bases unmatched to any gene: 12. This CDR3 comprises 17 residues. Germline lookup yields CDR1 LGHDT and CDR2 YNNKEL (reference sequence). The CDR3 sequence: CASSPRRLADSNNEQFF. CDR3 sequence (DNA): TGTGCCAGCAGCCCTCGTCGACTAGCGGACTCTAACAATGAGCAGTTCTTC.

This clonotype was found many times. The chain joins TRBV5-1 to TRBJ1-1; the D is unclear. The germline CDR1 and CDR2 sequences are SGHRS and YFSETQ. V was clipped by 5 bases and J by 1 base, with 9 bases between them. This CDR3 has 13 amino acids. This chain's CDR3 is CASRLSGNTEAFF. CDR3 in DNA: TGCGCCAGCAGGCTATCGGGGAACACTGAAGCTTTCTTT.

This clonotype was observed many times. The gene calls are TRBV5-1 and TRBJ1-1; a weak D match, TRBD1 (6 bases). The V end was cut by 0 bases, the J end by 11 bases, with 17 bases between. CDR3 size: 14 residues. CDR1 and CDR2 from the germline V gene are SGHRS and YFSETQ. CDR3: CASSLEWQGSYAFF. The CDR3 DNA is TGCGCCAGCAGCTTGGAGTGGCAGGGGAGCTACGCTTTCTTT.

There are many counts of this clonotype. The V call is TRBV9, the J call TRBJ1-2, with a weak D call TRBD1 (5 bases). Between the trimmed V and J ends, which lost 2 bases and 8 bases, there was a span of 16 bases. CDR1 SGDLS and CDR2 YYNGEE come from the germline V gene. The CDR3 is 14 amino acids. Here the CDR3 reads CASSVNSGQGGYTF. CDR3 coding DNA: TGTGCCAGCAGCGTTAACTCGGGCCAGGGAGGCTACACCTTC. Full variable domain (missing parts from reference TRBV9 and TRBJ1-2): DSGVTQTPKHLITATGQRVTLRCSPRSGDLSVYWYQQSLDQGLQFLIQYYNGEERAKGNILERFSAQQFPDLHSELNLSSLELGDSALYFCASSVNSGQGGYTFGSGTRLTVV.

This clonotype was seen a few times. This chain uses TRBV5-5 with TRBJ1-3, with D maybe TRBD1 (5 bases). CDR1 is SGHKS and CDR2 is YYEKEE in the germline V gene (reference sequence). V was clipped by 4 bases and J by 0 bases, with 11 bases between them. CDR3 length: 15 amino acids. The CDR3 DNA reads TGTGCCAGCAGCGGCAGGGTGTCCTCTGGAAACACCATATATTTT. Protein product: CASSGRVSSGNTIYF.

This clonotype has a count of ten or more. The chain couples TRBV28 to TRBJ2-7, with 7 bases matching TRBD2. This CDR3 spans 13 amino acids. V trimming: 8 bases; J trimming: 0 bases; junction bases outside the gene matches: 4. CDR1 MDHEN and CDR2 SYDVKM come from the germline V gene. This CDR3 reads CASLAGVSYEQYF. The CDR3 DNA reads as TGTGCCAGCCTCGCGGGAGTCTCCTACGAGCAGTACTTC.

The chain carries TRBV20-1 and TRBJ1-5, with TRBD1 matching over 9 bases. The length of the CDR3 is 13 residues. Germline values: CDR1 DFQATT, CDR2 SNEGSKA (reference sequence). V was clipped by 7 bases and J by 4 bases; unmatched bases: 5. The CDR3 spells CSVGGQGNQPQHF. As DNA, the CDR3 is TGCAGTGTTGGGGGACAGGGAAATCAGCCCCAGCATTTT.

The DNA of the CDR3 is TGTGCCAGCAGTTCCCAGCGAGGGGGCTCCTACAATGAGCAGTTCTTC. Translated: CASSSQRGGSYNEQFF. The chain carries TRBV27 and TRBJ2-1; D may be TRBD1 (6 bases). V was shortened by 4 bases and J by 0 bases, with 13 bases between the two germline ends. The CDR3 is 16 residues long. Per the germline V gene, CDR1 is MNHEY and CDR2 is SMNVEV (reference sequence).

This clonotype was seen many times. This CDR3 is CASRINRGDTEAFF. In DNA form, the CDR3 reads TGTGCCAGCAGGATAAACAGGGGGGACACTGAAGCTTTCTTT. The chain couples TRBV6-1 to TRBJ1-1; 8 nucleotides agree with TRBD1. V was clipped by 6 bases and J by 3 bases; unmatched bases: 6. The V gene's germline CDR1 is MNHNS and CDR2 SASEGT. This CDR3 spans 14 amino acids.

In this sample, this clonotype turned up many times. The chain uses TRBV20-1 and TRBJ2-7; D might be TRBD2 (6 bases). The ends were cut back, 3 bases at V and 0 bases at J, with 15 bases in the middle. The CDR3 consists of 15 residues. Germline loops: CDR1 DFQATT, CDR2 SNEGSKA (reference sequence). The CDR3 nucleotides read TGCAGTGCTAGGCCCGGGACTGGTGCCTCCTACGAGCAGTACTTC. As protein: CSARPGTGASYEQYF.

Many counts were recorded for this clonotype. This chain connects TRBV6-4 to TRBJ2-2, with 12 nucleotides matching TRBD2. The germline gives CDR1 MRHNA, CDR2 SNTAGT. The CDR3 is 14 amino acids. The junction had 0 bases not matched to a gene; V was cut back by 4 bases and J by 6 bases. The CDR3 bases are TGTGCCAGCAGTGGGACTAGCGGGGCCGGGGAGCTGTTTTTT. Amino acids: CASSGTSGAGELFF.

The sample holds a few counts of this clonotype. The chain joins TRBV7-9 to TRBJ2-7; perhaps TRBD2 as D (5 bases). Looked up from germline, CDR1 is SEHNR and CDR2 is FQNEAQ (reference sequence). CDR3 size: 14 residues. Trimming stripped 8 bases from V and 7 bases from J, with 21 bases between. CDR3 amino acids: CASLHLDGREEQYF. CDR3 in DNA: TGTGCCAGCCTCCACCTCGATGGAAGGGAGGAGCAGTACTTC.

This clonotype was picked up many times. This rearrangement joins TRBV4-3 to TRBJ1-2; no firm D call. The CDR3 contains 14 residues. CDR1 is LGHNA and CDR2 is YSLEER in the germline V gene. Trimming took off 3 bases at V and 4 bases at J, with 12 bases between the two ends. CDR3 loop: CASSQRTLRYGYTF. The CDR3 region has the DNA TGCGCCAGCAGCCAGCGGACCCTGCGCTATGGCTACACCTTC.

This clonotype was observed a handful of times. V usage is TRBV6-1 and J usage is TRBJ1-2, with a possible D match to TRBD1 (5 bases). The germline CDR1 and CDR2 sequences are MNHNS and SASEGT. The germline V and J ends were trimmed by 7 bases and 7 bases, with 16 bases remaining between them. This CDR3 contains 13 residues. The CDR3 DNA reads TGTGCCAGCACCCGGGGGGGAGTCCGTGGCTACACCTTC. Translating it yields CASTRGGVRGYTF.

Details on this clonotype: This may be a read error: a much more frequent sequence differs by one nucleotide. CDR3 nucleotides: TGTGCCAGCGATGTAGGCGGGGGGCATCGAGAGCAGTACTTC. Translating it yields CASDVGGGHREQYF. This rearrangement joins TRBV28 to TRBJ2-7, with 8 nucleotides matching TRBD2. V lost 8 bases and J lost 7; bases outside the gene matches: 13. CDR1 is MDHEN, CDR2 SYDVKM, per germline. The CDR3 totals 14 residues.

This rearrangement joins TRBV11-2 to TRBJ2-3; 10 nucleotides align to TRBD2. TRBJ2-7 explains the end of the DNA better; the J call may be wrong. CDR1 is SGHAT, CDR2 FQNNGV, per germline. This CDR3 is 16 amino acids long. The CDR3 nucleotides read TGTGCCAGCAGCCCCCTGACTAGCGGGCGTTCCTACGAGCAGTACTTC. Residues: CASSPLTSGRSYEQYF.

The chain uses TRBV9 and TRBJ1-5; no firm D call. CDR3 length: 13 residues. The V end was cut by 2 bases, the J end by 7 bases, with 10 bases between. The germline V gene has CDR1 SGDLS and CDR2 YYNGEE. Here the CDR3 DNA reads TGTGCCAGCAGCGTGCTGGAAAACCAGCCCCAGCATTTT. Residues: CASSVLENQPQHF.

This clonotype was counted many times. The chain combines TRBV15 with TRBJ2-7, with a possible D match to TRBD2 (5 bases). The V gene's germline CDR1 is LNHNV and CDR2 YYDKDF (reference sequence). The CDR3 sequence is 13 residues long. The ends were cut back, 3 bases at V and 3 bases at J, with 9 bases in the middle. CDR3 sequence reads: CATSSPRGYEQYF. The CDR3 DNA is TGTGCCACCAGCAGCCCACGGGGCTACGAGCAGTACTTC.

The chain recombines TRBV19 with TRBJ1-1, with D perhaps matching TRBD1 (6 bases). Germline V gene data show CDR1 as LNHDA and CDR2 as SQIVND (reference sequence). Trimming removed 8 bases from V and 4 bases from J, with 11 bases in between. The CDR3 loop spans 12 amino acids. The DNA of the CDR3 is TGTGCCAGTGCCACAGGGCCCACTGAAGCTTTCTTT. The encoded protein is CASATGPTEAFF.

The J gene is TRBJ2-7, the V gene TRBV5-4; perhaps D is TRBD1 or TRBD2 (5 bases each). Germline V gene data show CDR1 as SGHNT and CDR2 as YYREEE (reference sequence). The V gene lost 6 bases and the J gene lost 6 bases, with 16 bases spanning the gap. The CDR3 length is 13 residues. CDR3 DNA sequence: TGTGCCAGCATGGGGGTCCAGATTGTCGAGCAGTACTTC. It encodes CASMGVQIVEQYF.

The V gene is TRBV12-3 or TRBV12-4, the J gene TRBJ2-7, with D possibly being TRBD1 or TRBD2 (5 bases each). V was clipped by 3 bases and J by 6 bases, with 6 bases between them. The CDR3 consists of 11 residues. The CDR3 DNA is TGTGCCAGCAGTTTCGGGACCGAGCAGTACTTC. This codes for CASSFGTEQYF.

This clonotype was counted ten times or more. V is TRBV5-4 and J is TRBJ2-1; 10 nucleotides match TRBD1. V dropped 4 bases and J dropped 6; count of bases not matched to a gene: 7. Germline CDR1 SGHNT, CDR2 YYREEE (reference sequence). The CDR3 is 15 amino acids. The CDR3 DNA reads TGTGCCAGCAGCACCGACAGGGGGCGCGGCAATGAGCAGTTCTTC. It yields the protein CASSTDRGRGNEQFF.

The sample holds many counts of this clonotype. The genes are TRBV12-3 or TRBV12-4 and TRBJ2-7; perhaps TRBD1 as D (6 bases). V was shortened by 0 bases and J by 0 bases, with 15 bases between the two germline ends. The CDR3 spans 17 residues. The CDR3 protein is CASSLASGTHSSYEQYF. CDR3 coding DNA: TGTGCCAGCAGTTTAGCCTCCGGGACACACAGCTCCTACGAGCAGTACTTC.

The chain links TRBV4-1 to TRBJ1-1, with D perhaps TRBD1 (5 bases). The CDR3 is 15 residues long. V shed 3 bases and J shed 1 base, with 12 bases lying between them. The germline V gene encodes CDR1 MGHRA and CDR2 YSYEKL. The CDR3 sequence: CASSHAGQKNTEAFF. Written as DNA, the CDR3 is TGCGCCAGCAGCCACGCCGGACAAAAGAACACTGAAGCTTTCTTT.

The genes are TRBV20-1 and TRBJ2-2; 10 positions agree with TRBD2. Germline V gives CDR1 DFQATT, CDR2 SNEGSKA (reference sequence). CDR3 length: 14 amino acids. V shed 1 base and J 12 bases; nucleotides not matched to a gene: 8. The CDR3 bases are TGCAGTGCTAGAGGAGGGGGTAGCGGGGGGAAGCTGTTTTTT. It codes for CSARGGGSGGKLFF.

This clonotype was seen a few times. The rearrangement uses TRBV6-5 and TRBJ2-5; the D is unclear. Germline lookup yields CDR1 MNHEY and CDR2 SVGAGI. The CDR3 is 14 amino acids. Deletions cut 4 bases from V and 5 bases from J, with 14 bases between. CDR3 coding DNA: TGTGCCAGCAGTTCCTACAGCGTCGCCGAGACCCAGTACTTC. Amino acid sequence: CASSSYSVAETQYF.